Below are 25 T cell receptor beta chains sequenced from a single sample in a study of OX40 agonist ivuxolimab in advanced cancers. The assay was immunoSEQ multiplex PCR, and TCRdb's table has in-frame clones only and misses some. The table shows about 20,000 clones, with 80% to 85% occurring only once. The sample in question was CD4+ or CD8+ T cells sorted from blood, obtained in a trial of the OX40 agonist ivuxolimab. The source of these receptors is an adult with an advanced solid tumor such as melanoma, head and neck, liver or kidney cancer.

This sequence joins TRBV4-1 and TRBJ1-6; D call uncertain. CDR1 and CDR2 from the germline V gene are MGHRA and YSYEKL. Between the trimmed V and J ends, which lost 0 bases and 9 bases, there was a span of 3 bases. The CDR3 runs 12 residues. CDR3 protein: CASSQEGSPLHF. The CDR3 DNA reads as TGCGCCAGCAGCCAAGAAGGTTCACCCCTCCACTTT.

The chain uses TRBV6-6 and TRBJ1-2, with no clear D. V lost 2 bases and J 4 bases, leaving 14 bases between the germline ends. Germline loops: CDR1 MNHNY, CDR2 SVGAGI (reference sequence). The CDR3 runs to 15 residues. DNA of the CDR3: TGTGCCAGCAGTTACGGTCACGGGCCTAGCTATGGCTACACCTTC. This translates into CASSYGHGPSYGYTF.

This chain uses TRBV12-5 with TRBJ1-2; perhaps TRBD1 as D (6 bases). Germline loops: CDR1 LGHNT, CDR2 FRNRAP. Trimming took 0 bases from V and 7 from J, leaving 18 bases between them. The CDR3 consists of 16 residues. This chain's CDR3 is CASGLVPGGGGGGYTF. CDR3 sequence (DNA): TGTGCTAGTGGTTTGGTACCAGGAGGGGGAGGAGGTGGCTACACCTTC.

This clone was observed a handful of times. The sample contains more than one DNA sequence encoding this CDR3. This sequence joins TRBV28 and TRBJ1-2, with D possibly TRBD1 on 6 matching bases. The germline CDR1 and CDR2 sequences are MDHEN and SYDVKM. The CDR3 covers 13 residues. V was shortened by 2 bases and J by 8 bases, with 12 bases between the two germline ends. The CDR3 spells CASSLRGAGGYTF. In DNA, the CDR3 is TGTGCCAGCAGTTTACGGGGGGCCGGGGGCTACACCTTC.

This chain links TRBV5-4 with TRBJ1-3; the D is unclear. This CDR3 is built from 14 residues. In germline, CDR1 is SGHNT, CDR2 YYREEE (reference sequence). Trimming removed 1 base from V and 2 bases from J, with 7 bases in between. For the CDR3, the DNA is TGTGCCAGCAGCTTGAGTGGTACTGGAAACACCATATATTTT. Translated: CASSLSGTGNTIYF.

This clone was counted between two and nine times. This rearrangement joins TRBV7-6 to TRBJ2-7; D is perhaps TRBD2 (5 bases). This CDR3 region has 15 residues. V lost 0 bases, J lost 2 bases, and 11 bases lay in between. CDR1 is SGHVS, CDR2 FNYEAQ, per germline. The CDR3 sequence: CASSLAEGQTYEQYF. The CDR3 DNA is TGTGCCAGCAGCTTAGCAGAGGGTCAAACCTACGAGCAGTACTTC.

This clone was counted only a few times. The V and J genes are TRBV19 and TRBJ1-1, with TRBD1 matching 7 bases. The CDR3 runs to 12 residues. V lost 7 bases to trimming and J lost 4 bases; unmatched junction nucleotides: 3. Per the germline V gene, CDR1 is LNHDA and CDR2 is SQIVND (reference sequence). In DNA, the CDR3 is TGTGCCAGTATGGAGGGGGCCACTGAAGCTTTCTTT. Its translation: CASMEGATEAFF.

The chain joins TRBV27 to TRBJ2-7, with 8 bases fitting TRBD1. There are 16 residues in the CDR3. V was clipped by 2 bases and J by 5 bases; unmatched bases: 11. Germline assignment: CDR1 MNHEY and CDR2 SMNVEV (reference sequence). The chain's CDR3 is CASSLGSDPGGHEQYF. Here the CDR3 DNA reads TGTGCCAGCAGTTTAGGATCGGATCCAGGGGGCCACGAGCAGTACTTC.

This chain uses TRBV9 with TRBJ1-5; TRBD1 matches at 7 bases. This CDR3 is built from 12 residues. The V and J ends lost 2 bases and 9 bases, in that order; junction bases with no gene match: 2. Germline CDR1 is SGDLS and CDR2 is YYNGEE. The CDR3 bases are TGTGCCAGCAGCGTTCAGGGGGGGCCCCAGCATTTT. Residues: CASSVQGGPQHF.

The chain is built from TRBV28 and TRBJ2-3; D might be TRBD1 (6 bases). V lost 2 bases and J 2 bases, leaving 14 bases between the germline ends. The germline V gene encodes CDR1 MDHEN and CDR2 SYDVKM. The CDR3 runs to 16 residues. CDR3 in amino acids: CASSLALAGDTDTQYF. The CDR3 DNA reads as TGTGCCAGCAGTTTAGCTCTCGCAGGGGACACAGATACGCAGTATTTT.

The genes are TRBV7-2 and TRBJ2-5, with unresolved D. The germline gives CDR1 SGHTA, CDR2 FQGNSA. Trimming cost V 4 bases and J 4 bases, with 7 bases left between them. The CDR3 consists of 12 residues. CDR3 sequence (DNA): TGTGCCAGCAGCTCCACCGCAGAGACCCAGTACTTC. Its protein is CASSSTAETQYF.

The V and J genes are TRBV15 and TRBJ2-3; 9 bases fit TRBD2. The V gene's germline CDR1 is LNHNV and CDR2 YYDKDF (reference sequence). The CDR3 is 18 residues long. V lost 1 base and J lost 0; bases outside the gene matches: 8. Here the CDR3 reads CATSRGAVAGGSTDTQYF. Here the CDR3 DNA reads TGTGCCACCAGCAGAGGGGCGGTGGCGGGGGGGAGCACAGATACGCAGTATTTT.

The chain joins TRBV4-2 to TRBJ2-5; 10 nucleotides agree with TRBD2. Near its end, the DNA agrees better with TRBJ2-7, so the J call may be wrong. The CDR3 extends over 15 amino acids. Germline CDR1 LGHNA, CDR2 YNFKEQ. This CDR3 reads CASSQGGTSVYEQYF. The CDR3 nucleotides are TGTGCCAGCAGCCAAGGAGGGACTAGCGTTTACGAGCAGTACTTC.

This chain joins TRBV18 and TRBJ2-5; D may be TRBD1 or TRBD2 (5 bases each). Germline CDR1 reads KGHSH; CDR2 reads LQKENI. V gave up 3 bases and J gave up 1 base, with 12 bases separating them. This CDR3 is built from 15 residues. The CDR3 nucleotides are TGTGCCAGCTCACCGACGGGACGCCTCCAAGAGACCCAGTACTTC. Amino acids: CASSPTGRLQETQYF.

The chain combines TRBV6-6 with TRBJ2-7, with a weak D call TRBD2 (5 bases). The V gene's germline CDR1 is MNHNY and CDR2 SVGAGI (reference sequence). The V end lost 3 bases, the J end lost 1 base, and 13 bases lay between the germline ends. This CDR3 region has 15 residues. CDR3 sequence (DNA): TGTGCCAGCAGTTATACAGCACGGGGTTCCTACGAGCAGTACTTC. Residues: CASSYTARGSYEQYF.

There are many counts of this clone. V is TRBV5-4 and J is TRBJ2-7; unclear D gene. This CDR3 region has 13 residues. V was shortened by 0 bases and J by 3 bases, with 7 bases between the two germline ends. Germline CDR1 and CDR2: SGHNT and YYREEE (reference sequence). The CDR3 DNA sequence: TGTGCCAGCAGCTTGGGAGAAAACTACGAGCAGTACTTC. Residues: CASSLGENYEQYF.

The CDR3 reads CASNGGEGEQFF. The CDR3, as DNA: TGTGCCAGCAATGGGGGCGAGGGTGAGCAGTTCTTC. V gene TRBV7-9 combines with J gene TRBJ2-1; TRBD1 might be the D (6 bases). V was cut by 7 bases and J by 9 bases, with 13 bases left in between. There are 12 residues in the CDR3. Germline CDR1 SEHNR, CDR2 FQNEAQ (reference sequence).

The V gene is TRBV5-6, the J gene TRBJ2-7; D ambiguous. V was shortened by 2 bases and J by 3 bases, with 3 bases between the two germline ends. The germline CDR1 and CDR2 sequences are SGHDT and YYEEEE. The CDR3 is 11 amino acids. CDR3: CASSLYYEQYF. As DNA, the CDR3 is TGTGCCAGCAGCTTATACTACGAGCAGTACTTC. Combining the CDR3 with reference TRBV5-6 and TRBJ2-7 gives the whole variable domain DAGVTQSPTHLIKTRGQQVTLRCSPKSGHDTVSWYQQALGQGPQFIFQYYEEEERQRGNFPDRFSGHQFPNYSSELNVNALLLGDSALYLCASSLYYEQYFGPGTRLTVT.

V usage is TRBV28 and J usage is TRBJ1-3; D not certain. Per germline, CDR1 MDHEN and CDR2 SYDVKM. Trimming left V 4 bases short and J 0 bases short, with 10 bases between. CDR3 length: 15 residues. The CDR3 DNA reads TGTGCCAGCAGTTCCGATGGCCGCTCTGGAAACACCATATATTTT. This codes for CASSSDGRSGNTIYF.

V is TRBV7-9 and J is TRBJ1-1, with D hard to call. CDR3 length equals 12 residues. V lost 5 bases, J lost 2 bases, and 6 bases lay in between. Looked up from germline, CDR1 is SEHNR and CDR2 is FQNEAQ (reference sequence). The DNA for the CDR3 is TGTGCCAGCAGCCCGGATAACACTGAAGCTTTCTTT. This translates into CASSPDNTEAFF.

This clone appeared a few times. V gene TRBV28 combines with J gene TRBJ2-7; perhaps TRBD1 as D (6 bases). The V gene's germline CDR1 is MDHEN and CDR2 SYDVKM. Trimming shortened V by 5 bases and J by 6 bases, and 17 bases separated the two germline ends. The CDR3 runs to 14 residues. CDR3 sequence: CASSATGSTREQYF. The CDR3 DNA follows: TGTGCCAGCAGTGCTACAGGGTCCACACGCGAGCAGTACTTC.

This chain uses TRBV5-1 with TRBJ1-1; D might be TRBD1 (5 bases). This CDR3 region has 11 residues. Trimming left V 4 bases short and J 7 bases short, with 8 bases between. CDR1 and CDR2 (germline): SGHRS, YFSETQ. CDR3 loop: CASSPGLEAFF. DNA of the CDR3: TGCGCCAGCAGCCCGGGACTTGAAGCTTTCTTT.

This chain uses TRBV6-6 with TRBJ1-1; 8 nucleotides line up with TRBD1. The J segment lost 2 bases and the V segment lost 0 bases, leaving 2 bases of the junction unmatched. Germline CDR1 reads MNHNY; CDR2 reads SVGAGI (reference sequence). The CDR3 has 15 residues. The CDR3 DNA is TGTGCCAGCAGTTACTCGGACAGGGCTAACACTGAAGCTTTCTTT. It yields the protein CASSYSDRANTEAFF.

The rearrangement links TRBV7-2 to TRBJ2-5; TRBD1 matches 9 bases. In germline, CDR1 is SGHTA, CDR2 FQGNSA. The CDR3 sequence is 15 residues long. V trimming: 6 bases; J trimming: 2 bases; junction bases outside the gene matches: 7. The CDR3 DNA follows: TGTGCCAGCAGGAGGGACAGGGTGACTCAAGAGACCCAGTACTTC. Its protein product is CASRRDRVTQETQYF.

CDR3 sequence reads: CASSLVSAVETQYF. Here the CDR3 DNA reads TGTGCCAGCAGCTTAGTGTCAGCCGTGGAGACCCAGTACTTC. The chain uses TRBV7-9 and TRBJ2-5; D ambiguous. Trimming took 1 base from V and 5 from J, leaving 11 bases between them. The V gene's germline CDR1 is SEHNR and CDR2 FQNEAQ (reference sequence). The CDR3 is made up of 14 amino acids. The full variable domain, rest sourced from reference TRBV7-9 and TRBJ2-5, is DTGVSQNPRHKITKRGQNVTFRCDPISEHNRLYWYRQTLGQGPEFLTYFQNEAQLEKSRLLSDRFSAERPKGSFSTLEIQRTEQGDSAMYLCASSLVSAVETQYFGPGTRLLVL.